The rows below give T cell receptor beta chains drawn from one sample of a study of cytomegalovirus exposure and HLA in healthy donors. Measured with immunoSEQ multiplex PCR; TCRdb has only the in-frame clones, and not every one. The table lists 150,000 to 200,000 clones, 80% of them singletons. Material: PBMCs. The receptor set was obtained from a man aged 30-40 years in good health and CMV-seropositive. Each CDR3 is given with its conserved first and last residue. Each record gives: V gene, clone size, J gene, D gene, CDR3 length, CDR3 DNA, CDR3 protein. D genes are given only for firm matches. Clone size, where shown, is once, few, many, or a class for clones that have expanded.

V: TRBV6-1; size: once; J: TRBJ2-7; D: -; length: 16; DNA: TGTGCCAGCAGTGAAGCTGCGGCGACAGCCGCCTACGAGCAGTACTTC; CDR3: CASSEAAATAAYEQYF
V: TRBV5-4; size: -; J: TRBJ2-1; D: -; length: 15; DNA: TGTGCCAGCAGCTCCTTTTCTAGCCCCTACAATGAGCAGTTCTTC; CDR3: CASSSFSSPYNEQFF
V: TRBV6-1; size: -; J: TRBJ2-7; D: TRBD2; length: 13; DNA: TGTGCCAGCAGCGGGACTACGATCTACGAGCAGTACTTC; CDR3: CASSGTTIYEQYF
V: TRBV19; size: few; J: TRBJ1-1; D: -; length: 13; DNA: TGTGCCAGTAGTAGCCAGGGCGGCACTGAAGCTTTCTTT; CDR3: CASSSQGGTEAFF
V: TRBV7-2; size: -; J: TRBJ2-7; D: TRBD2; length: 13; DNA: TGTGCCAGCAGCCCGGGACTATCCTACGAGCAGTACTTC; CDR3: CASSPGLSYEQYF
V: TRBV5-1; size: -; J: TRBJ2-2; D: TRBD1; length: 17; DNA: TGCGCCAGCAGCCCAACCGAGGGACAGGTTGACACCGGGGAGCTGTTTTTT; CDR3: CASSPTEGQVDTGELFF
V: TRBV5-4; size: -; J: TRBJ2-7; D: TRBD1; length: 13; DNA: TGTGCCAGCAGCACAGGACAGGTCTACGAGCAGTACTTC; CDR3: CASSTGQVYEQYF
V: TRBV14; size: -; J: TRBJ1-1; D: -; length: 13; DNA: TGTGCCAGCAGCCTTGCGGAGAACACTGAAGCTTTCTTT; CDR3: CASSLAENTEAFF
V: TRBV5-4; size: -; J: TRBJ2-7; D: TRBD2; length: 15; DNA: TGTGCCAGCAGCTCAGCCGGAGCGGGAGTGTACGAGCAGTACTTC; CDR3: CASSSAGAGVYEQYF
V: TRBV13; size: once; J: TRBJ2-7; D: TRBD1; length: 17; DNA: TGTGCCAGCTCTGAGGTGGGACAGGGGATTTTGTCCTACGAGCAGTACTTC; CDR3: CASSEVGQGILSYEQYF
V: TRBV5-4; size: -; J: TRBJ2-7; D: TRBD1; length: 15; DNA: TGTGCCAGCAGCTTGGAGGGACAGGGTTCCTACGAGCAGTACTTC; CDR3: CASSLEGQGSYEQYF
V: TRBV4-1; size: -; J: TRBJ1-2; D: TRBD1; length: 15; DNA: TGCGCCAGCAGCCGCGGACAGGGAACAAACTATGGCTACACCTTC; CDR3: CASSRGQGTNYGYTF
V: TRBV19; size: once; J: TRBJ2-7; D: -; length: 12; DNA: TGTGCCAGTAGTATTCAAGGGGCACAGCAGTACTTC; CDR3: CASSIQGAQQYF
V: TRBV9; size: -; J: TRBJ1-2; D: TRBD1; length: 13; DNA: TGTGCCAGCAGCTCGGACAGGGACTATGGCTACACCTTC; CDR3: CASSSDRDYGYTF
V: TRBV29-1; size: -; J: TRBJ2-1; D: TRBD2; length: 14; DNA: TGCAGCGTTCTAGCGGGAGGGCCATCCAATGAGCAGTTCTTC; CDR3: CSVLAGGPSNEQFF
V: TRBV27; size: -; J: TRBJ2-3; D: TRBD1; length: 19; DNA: TGTGCCAGCAGTTTATCCGCCGAAGGGGGACAGGGGCGCGGAGATACGCAGTATTTT; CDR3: CASSLSAEGGQGRGDTQYF
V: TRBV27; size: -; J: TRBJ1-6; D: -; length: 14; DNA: TGTGCCAGCAGTTCGGGACTAAGAAATTCACCCCTCCACTTT; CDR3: CASSSGLRNSPLHF
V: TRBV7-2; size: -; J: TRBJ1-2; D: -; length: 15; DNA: TGTGCCAGCAGCCCCCGGACAATGGGGCTCTATGGCTACACCTTC; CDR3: CASSPRTMGLYGYTF
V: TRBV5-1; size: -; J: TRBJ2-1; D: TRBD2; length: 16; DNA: TGCGCCAGCAGCTTGCTAGCGGGGGAGGCCTACAATGAGCAGTTCTTC; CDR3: CASSLLAGEAYNEQFF
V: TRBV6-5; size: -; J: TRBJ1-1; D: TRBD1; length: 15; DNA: TGTGCCAGCAGTCGCAGGACAGGGGGCGGCACTGAAGCTTTCTTT; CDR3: CASSRRTGGGTEAFF
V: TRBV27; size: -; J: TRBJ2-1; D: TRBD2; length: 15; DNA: TGTGCCAGCAGTTTAGGGACTAGCGGGACCAATGAGCAGTTCTTC; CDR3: CASSLGTSGTNEQFF
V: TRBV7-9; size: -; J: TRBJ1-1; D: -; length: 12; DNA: TGTTCCAGCAGCTTAGGGCAGGGGAAAGCTTTCTTT; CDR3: CSSSLGQGKAFF
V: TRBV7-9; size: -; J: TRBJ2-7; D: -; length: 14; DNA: TGTGCCAGCACCCAATCCGGGAGCTCCTACGAGCAGTACTTC; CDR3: CASTQSGSSYEQYF
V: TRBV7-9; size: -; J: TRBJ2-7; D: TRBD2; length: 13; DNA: TGTGCCAGCAGCTTCGCGGGGGACTACGAGCAGTACTTC; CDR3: CASSFAGDYEQYF
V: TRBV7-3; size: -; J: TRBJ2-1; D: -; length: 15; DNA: TGTGCCAGCAGCTCTACAGGGCGCTCCTACAATGAGCAGTTCTTC; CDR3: CASSSTGRSYNEQFF
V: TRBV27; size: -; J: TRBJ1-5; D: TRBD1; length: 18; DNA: TGTGCCAGCAGTTCCCCTTTCGTTACAGGGGAAAGCAATCAGCCCCAGCATTTT; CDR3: CASSSPFVTGESNQPQHF
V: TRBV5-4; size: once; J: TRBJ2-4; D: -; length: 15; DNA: TGTGCCAGCAGCCAGCGGGCGGGGGCCGAAAACATTCAGTACTTC; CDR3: CASSQRAGAENIQYF
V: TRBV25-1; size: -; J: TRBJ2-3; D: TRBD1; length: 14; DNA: TGTGCCAGCAGTGTCAGGGGGTTGGCAGATACGCAGTATTTT; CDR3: CASSVRGLADTQYF
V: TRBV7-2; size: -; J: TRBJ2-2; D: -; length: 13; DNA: TGTGCCAGCAGCTCAAGGGGGGGCGGGGAGCTGTTTTTT; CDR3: CASSSRGGGELFF
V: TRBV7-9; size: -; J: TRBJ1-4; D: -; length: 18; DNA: TGTGCCAGCAGCTCGGCCTTGGAGGGGCTTACAACTAATGAAAAACTGTTTTTT; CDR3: CASSSALEGLTTNEKLFF
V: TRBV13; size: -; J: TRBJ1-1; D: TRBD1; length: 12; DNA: TGTGCCAGCAGCCTACAGACAGGGAAAGCTTTCTTT; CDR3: CASSLQTGKAFF
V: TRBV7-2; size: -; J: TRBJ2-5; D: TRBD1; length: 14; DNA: TGTGCCAGCAGCCTGGACAGGAGACAAGAGACCCAGTACTTC; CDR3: CASSLDRRQETQYF
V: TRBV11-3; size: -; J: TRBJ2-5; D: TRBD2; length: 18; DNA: TGTGCCAGCAGCTCGGGACTAGCGGGGTTGGTGGGCCAAGAGACCCAGTACTTC; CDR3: CASSSGLAGLVGQETQYF
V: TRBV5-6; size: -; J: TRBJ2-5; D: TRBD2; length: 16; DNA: TGTGCCAGCAGCGAGGGACTAGCGGGAGTAAGGGAGACCCAGTACTTC; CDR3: CASSEGLAGVRETQYF
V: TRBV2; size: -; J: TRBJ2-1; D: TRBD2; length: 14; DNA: TGTGCCAGCTCCGGACTAGCGGGGATCAATGAGCAGTTCTTC; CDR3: CASSGLAGINEQFF
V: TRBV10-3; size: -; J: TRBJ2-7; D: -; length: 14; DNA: TGTGCCATCAGCGGAAGGGGTTCCCCCTACGAGCAGTACTTC; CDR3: CAISGRGSPYEQYF
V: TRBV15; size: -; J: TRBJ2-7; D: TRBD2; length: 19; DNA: TGTGCCACCAGCGGGAGCTTGGCTAGCGGGGGCCGACACTCCTACGAGCAGTACTTC; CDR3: CATSGSLASGGRHSYEQYF
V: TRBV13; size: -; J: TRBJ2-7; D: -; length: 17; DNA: TGTGCCAGCAGCCCGACAGGACCAGCCGGGGGGCAAGACGAGCAGTACTTC; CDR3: CASSPTGPAGGQDEQYF
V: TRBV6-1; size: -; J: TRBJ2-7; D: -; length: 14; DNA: TGTGCCAGCAGCCACGAGAGGGATGCCTACGAGCAGTACTTC; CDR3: CASSHERDAYEQYF
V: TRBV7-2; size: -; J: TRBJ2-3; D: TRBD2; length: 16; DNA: TGTGCCAGCAGCCGTACCGGGACTAGCGCTACAGATACGCAGTATTTT; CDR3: CASSRTGTSATDTQYF
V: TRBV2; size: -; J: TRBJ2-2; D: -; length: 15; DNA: TGTGCCAGCAGTGAAGTGGCAGATGGCACCGGGGAGCTGTTTTTT; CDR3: CASSEVADGTGELFF
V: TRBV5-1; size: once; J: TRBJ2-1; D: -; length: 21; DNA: TGCGCCAGCAGTTGGACTTTGAAAGCGGGTAGGACTTTCGGGGACGATGAAGAGCAGTTCTTC; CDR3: CASSWTLKAGRTFGDDEEQFF
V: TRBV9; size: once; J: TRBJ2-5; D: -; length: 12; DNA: TGTGCCAGCAGCGAGGACACGGCGACCCAGTACTTC; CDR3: CASSEDTATQYF
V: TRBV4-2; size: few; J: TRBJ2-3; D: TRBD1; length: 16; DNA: TGTGCCAGCAGCCAAGGTCGTGCAGGGGGCGGGGATACGCAGTATTTT; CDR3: CASSQGRAGGGDTQYF
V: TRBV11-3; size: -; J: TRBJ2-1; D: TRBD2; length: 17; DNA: TGTGCCAGCAGCTTGGGACTAGCGGGAGTTCGTGGCAATGAGCAGTTCTTC; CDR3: CASSLGLAGVRGNEQFF
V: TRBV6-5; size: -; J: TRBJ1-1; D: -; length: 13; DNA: TGTGCCAGCAGTTACTGGCAGAACACTGAAGCTTTCTTT; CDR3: CASSYWQNTEAFF
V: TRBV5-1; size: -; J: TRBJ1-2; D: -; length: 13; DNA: TGCGCCAGCAGCTTGGATGACGGGGATGGCTACACCTTC; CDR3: CASSLDDGDGYTF
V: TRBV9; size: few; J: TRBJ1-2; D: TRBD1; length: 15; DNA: TGTGCCAGCAGCAGAAGACCGGGACAGGGGAATGGCTACACCTTC; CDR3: CASSRRPGQGNGYTF
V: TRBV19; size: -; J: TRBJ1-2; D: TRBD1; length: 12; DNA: TGTGCCAGTAATCCAGGGGGCGCTGGCTACACCTTC; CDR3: CASNPGGAGYTF
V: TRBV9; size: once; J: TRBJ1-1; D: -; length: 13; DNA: TGTGCCAGCAGCGAGACAGGATCTACTGAAGCTTTCTTT; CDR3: CASSETGSTEAFF
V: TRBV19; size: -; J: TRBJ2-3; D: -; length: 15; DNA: TGTGCCAGTAGCCTAGGACAGCGCTTTGGGGATACGCAGTATTTT; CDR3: CASSLGQRFGDTQYF
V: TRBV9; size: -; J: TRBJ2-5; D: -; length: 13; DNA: TGTGCCAGCAGCGTAGGCGGGGAAGAGACCCAGTACTTC; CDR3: CASSVGGEETQYF
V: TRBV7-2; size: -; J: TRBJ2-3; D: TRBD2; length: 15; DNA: TGTGCCAGCAGCTCCTCTAGCGGGAGAACAGATACGCAGTATTTT; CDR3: CASSSSSGRTDTQYF
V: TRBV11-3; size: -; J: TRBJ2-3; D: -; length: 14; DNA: TGTGCCAGCAGCCCCGGGGGAGGCACAGATACGCAGTATTTT; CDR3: CASSPGGGTDTQYF
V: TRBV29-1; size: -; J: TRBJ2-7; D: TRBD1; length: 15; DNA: TGCAGCGTTGAAGAGGGGGACAGGGGTACCTACGAGCAGTACTTC; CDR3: CSVEEGDRGTYEQYF